The rows below give T cell receptor beta chains drawn from one sample of a study of regulatory and conventional T cells in RAG deficiency. Generated by immunoSEQ multiplex PCR, the TCRdb table keeps only in-frame clones and is missing some. The repertoire includes tens of thousands of clones, about 96% of them detected once, and about 0.4% sits in the top ten. The sample was also reused in another study, on regulatory T cells.

The sample comprised CD25- CD4+ T cells sorted from blood. These receptors originate from a human donor in good health. The CDR3 runs from the conserved cysteine through the conserved F or W.

CASGSDRAGANVLTF TRBV19
CASSMAQVGQPQHF TRBV19
CASSSGNPYGYTF TRBV5-1
CASSSPGQQKTGAFF TRBV11-2
CASSFSGTGNGYTF TRBV5-1
CASKRTGESPLHF TRBV10-1
CASSPRTGTYEQYF TRBV7-2
CASSQSIIQGGRQREDTEAFF TRBV4-1
CASRGTVYSNQPQHF TRBV6-6
CASSPTSSYEQYF TRBV18
CASSPGTLNTGELFF TRBV5-1
CASSRQENPGELFF TRBV11-2
CASSPGSPLGTYEQYF TRBV5-4
CASSWDFKETQYF TRBV18
CASRIYGTENTEAFF TRBV6-5
CASSPYRDRTLDEQFF TRBV7-9
CASSLRTGSETQYF TRBV5-5
CASSHRTGGSYPEAFF TRBV5-1
CASTGTVNTGELFF TRBV28
CASSGAAFMNTEAFF TRBV2
CASSSWTGDYGYTF TRBV7-9
CASSWTSGGNTQYF TRBV6-5
CASSLLGTGNTYEQYF TRBV5-6
CASSRGTAHQETQYF TRBV7-7
CASSPNPGGRNEKLFF TRBV5-1
CASGSTLRVLSDTQYF TRBV11-2
CASSEQGHPNYGYTF TRBV19
CSVGGTAGETQYF TRBV29-1
CASSLRTGNTEAFF TRBV11-2
CASSWQPQETQYF TRBV5-1
CASRELRQGLGTGELFF TRBV10-2
CASRNTAQGRGNSNQPQHF TRBV28
CAWTRQQNTEAFF TRBV30
CASSAQEQGPMLSGANVLTF TRBV18
CATSRDTGSRGFEAFF TRBV15
CACTTGQGAGQPQHF TRBV30
CACHLASQETQYF TRBV30
CASSFPGGQETQYF TRBV7-9
CASRPRGDTDTQYF TRBV5-1
CASSQDPVSGLNSYNEQFF TRBV4-3
CASSIGTTGENGYTF TRBV19
CASSLSPSGGADTQYF TRBV5-1
CASSLVAVLSEQYF TRBV7-9
CAISESETRYGYTF TRBV10-3
CASSILAANGYTF TRBV19
CSVEEGRADTQYF TRBV29-1
CASTLLSGTEYFMNTEAFF TRBV19
CASSILGRETQYF TRBV19